The source of this T cell receptor (beta chain) is a study of T cells of healthy individuals. V lost 1 base and J 5 bases, leaving 3 bases between the germline ends. The CDR3 has 12 amino acids. The germline CDR1 and CDR2 sequences are LGHNA and YNFKEQ. TCRdb used MiXCR to reprocess the 5' RACE reads, holding one entry per CDR3 protein. The table shows 35,000 to 45,000 distinct CDR3 sequences, with 4.5% occurring only once. Many counts were recorded for this clonotype. This TCR was recovered from a human donor in good health. This rearrangement joins TRBV4-2 to TRBJ2-1; D is unclear. This chain's CDR3 is CASSQGDNEQFF. CDR3 nucleotide sequence: TGTGCCAGCAGCCAAGGTGACAATGAGCAGTTCTTC.